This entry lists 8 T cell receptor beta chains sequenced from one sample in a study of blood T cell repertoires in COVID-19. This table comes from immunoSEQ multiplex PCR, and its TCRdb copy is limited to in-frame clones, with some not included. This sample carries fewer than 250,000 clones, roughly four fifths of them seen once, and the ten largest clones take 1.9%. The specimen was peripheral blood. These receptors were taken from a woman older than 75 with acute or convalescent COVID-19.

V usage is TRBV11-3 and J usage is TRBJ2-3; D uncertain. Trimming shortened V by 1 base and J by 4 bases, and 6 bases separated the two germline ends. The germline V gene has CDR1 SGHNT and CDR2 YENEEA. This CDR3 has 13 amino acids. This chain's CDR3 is CASSLGVSDTQYF. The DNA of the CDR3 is TGTGCCAGCAGCTTAGGTGTATCAGATACGCAGTATTTT.

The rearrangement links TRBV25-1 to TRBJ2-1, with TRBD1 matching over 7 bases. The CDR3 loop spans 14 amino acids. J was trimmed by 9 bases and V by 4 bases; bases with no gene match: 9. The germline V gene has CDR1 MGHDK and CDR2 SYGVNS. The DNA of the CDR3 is TGTGCCAGCAGTGGGACAGGCCGGACCGGTGAGCAGTTCTTC. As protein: CASSGTGRTGEQFF.

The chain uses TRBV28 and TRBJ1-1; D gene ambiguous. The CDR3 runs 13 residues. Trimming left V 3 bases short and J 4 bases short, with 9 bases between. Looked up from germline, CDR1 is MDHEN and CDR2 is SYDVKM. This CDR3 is CASSFVFRTEAFF. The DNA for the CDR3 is TGTGCCAGCAGTTTTGTGTTCCGCACTGAAGCTTTCTTT.

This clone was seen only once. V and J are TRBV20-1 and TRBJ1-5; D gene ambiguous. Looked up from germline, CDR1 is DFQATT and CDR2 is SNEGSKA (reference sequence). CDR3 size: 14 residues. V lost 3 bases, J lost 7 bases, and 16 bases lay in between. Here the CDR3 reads CSASIGGRRQPQHF. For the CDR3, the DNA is TGCAGTGCTAGTATTGGCGGGAGGAGACAGCCCCAGCATTTT.

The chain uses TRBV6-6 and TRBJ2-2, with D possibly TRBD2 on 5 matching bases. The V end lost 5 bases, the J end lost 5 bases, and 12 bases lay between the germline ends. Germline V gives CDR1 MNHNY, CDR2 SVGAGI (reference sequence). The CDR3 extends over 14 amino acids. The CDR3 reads CASSAGRVTGELFF. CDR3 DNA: TGTGCCAGCAGTGCGGGCCGGGTGACCGGGGAGCTGTTTTTT.

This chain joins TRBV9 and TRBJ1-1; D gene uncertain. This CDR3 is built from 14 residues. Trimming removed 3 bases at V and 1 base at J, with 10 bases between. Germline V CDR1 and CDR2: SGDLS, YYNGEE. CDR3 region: CASSAEGENTEAFF. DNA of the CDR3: TGTGCCAGCAGCGCAGAGGGAGAGAACACTGAAGCTTTCTTT.

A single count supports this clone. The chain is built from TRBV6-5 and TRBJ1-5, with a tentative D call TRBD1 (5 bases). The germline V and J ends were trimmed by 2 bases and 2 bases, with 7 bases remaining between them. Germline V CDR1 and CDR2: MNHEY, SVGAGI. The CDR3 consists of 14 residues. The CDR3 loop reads CASSYRGGNQPQHF. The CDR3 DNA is TGTGCCAGCAGTTACAGGGGTGGCAATCAGCCCCAGCATTTT.

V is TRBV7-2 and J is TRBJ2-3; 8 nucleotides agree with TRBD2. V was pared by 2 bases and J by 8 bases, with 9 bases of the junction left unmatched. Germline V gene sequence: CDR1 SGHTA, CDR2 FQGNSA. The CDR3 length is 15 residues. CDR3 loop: CASSLQTGGLGTQYF. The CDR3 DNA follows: TGTGCCAGCAGCTTACAAACGGGGGGGTTGGGTACGCAGTATTTT.